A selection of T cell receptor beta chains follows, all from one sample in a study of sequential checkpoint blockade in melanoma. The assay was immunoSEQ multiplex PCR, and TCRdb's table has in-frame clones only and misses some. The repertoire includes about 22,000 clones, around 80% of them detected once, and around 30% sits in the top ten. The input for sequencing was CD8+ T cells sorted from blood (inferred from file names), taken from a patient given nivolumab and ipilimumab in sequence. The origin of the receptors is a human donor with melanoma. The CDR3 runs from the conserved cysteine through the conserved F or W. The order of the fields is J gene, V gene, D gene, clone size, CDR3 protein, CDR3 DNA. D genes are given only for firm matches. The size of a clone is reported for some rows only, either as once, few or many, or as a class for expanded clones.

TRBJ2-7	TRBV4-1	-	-	CASSQEGRGTYEQYF	TGCGCCAGCAGCCAAGAGGGACGGGGGACCTACGAGCAGTACTTC
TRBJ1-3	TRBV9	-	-	CASSVEPGNTIYF	TGTGCCAGCAGCGTAGAGCCCGGAAACACCATATATTTT
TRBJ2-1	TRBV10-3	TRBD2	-	CAISETGTSGGSSYNEQFF	TGTGCCATCAGTGAGACCGGGACTAGCGGGGGGAGCTCCTACAATGAGCAGTTCTTC
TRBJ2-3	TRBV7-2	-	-	CASSLPGRTDTQYF	TGTGCCAGCAGCTTACCAGGAAGAACGGATACGCAGTATTTT
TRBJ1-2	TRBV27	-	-	CASSFGGISNYGYTF	TGTGCCAGCAGTTTTGGGGGCATTTCTAACTATGGCTACACCTTC
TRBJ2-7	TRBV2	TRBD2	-	CASSALAGGYEQYF	TGTGCCAGCAGTGCACTAGCGGGGGGGTACGAGCAGTACTTC
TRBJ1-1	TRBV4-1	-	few	CASSQDYSYLNTEAFF	TGCGCCAGCAGCCAAGACTACAGCTACTTGAACACTGAAGCTTTCTTT
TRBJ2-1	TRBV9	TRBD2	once	CASNSGGAPQEQFF	TGTGCCAGCAATAGCGGGGGGGCCCCCCAAGAGCAGTTCTTC
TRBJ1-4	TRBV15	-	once	CATSSRGRNEKLFF	TGTGCCACCAGCAGTAGAGGAAGGAATGAAAAACTGTTTTTT
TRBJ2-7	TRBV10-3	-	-	CAISEQGQDEQYF	TGTGCCATCAGTGAGCAGGGTCAGGATGAGCAGTACTTC
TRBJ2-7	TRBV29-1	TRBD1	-	CSGQDRVTYEQYF	TGCAGCGGCCAGGACAGGGTGACCTACGAGCAGTACTTC
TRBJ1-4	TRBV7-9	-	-	CASSIPPGRAHNEKLFF	TGTGCCAGCAGCATCCCCCCGGGCAGGGCCCATAATGAAAAACTGTTTTTT
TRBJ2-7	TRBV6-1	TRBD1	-	CASSTGQTYSYEQYF	TGTGCCAGCAGCACGGGACAGACCTACTCCTACGAGCAGTACTTC
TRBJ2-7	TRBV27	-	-	CASSPTGSSYEQYF	TGTGCCAGCAGTCCAACAGGGAGCTCCTACGAGCAGTACTTC
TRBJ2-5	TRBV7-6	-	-	CASWAGLGETQYF	TGTGCCAGCTGGGCGGGTTTAGGAGAGACCCAGTACTTC
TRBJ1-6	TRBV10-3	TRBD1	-	CAISFRTGGDSPLHF	TGTGCCATCAGCTTTAGGACAGGGGGTGATTCACCCCTCCACTTT